This TCR beta chain was documented in a study of patients and donors after allogeneic stem cell transplantation. MiXCR, applied by TCRdb to the RT-PCR reads, yields one record per CDR3 protein. Of about 960,000 distinct CDR3 sequences listed, roughly 18% are singletons. Germline V gene data show CDR1 as ENHRY and CDR2 as SYGVKD. With 4 bases removed from V and 2 bases from J, the gap between germline ends came to 9 bases. The length of the CDR3 is 14 residues. Sequenced input: blood, either unsorted or a sorted T cell fraction (not recorded which). The sequence derives from a human donor who was either an allogeneic HSCT recipient or a stem cell or donor lymphocyte infusion donor (not recorded which). It is not recorded whose cells these are; they may come from a transplant donor. This chain joins TRBV10-3 and TRBJ1-5, with D possibly being TRBD1 (6 bases). The CDR3 sequence is CAISAGEGNQPQHF. In nucleotides, the CDR3 is TGTGCCATCAGTGCAGGGGAAGGCAATCAGCCCCAGCATTTT.